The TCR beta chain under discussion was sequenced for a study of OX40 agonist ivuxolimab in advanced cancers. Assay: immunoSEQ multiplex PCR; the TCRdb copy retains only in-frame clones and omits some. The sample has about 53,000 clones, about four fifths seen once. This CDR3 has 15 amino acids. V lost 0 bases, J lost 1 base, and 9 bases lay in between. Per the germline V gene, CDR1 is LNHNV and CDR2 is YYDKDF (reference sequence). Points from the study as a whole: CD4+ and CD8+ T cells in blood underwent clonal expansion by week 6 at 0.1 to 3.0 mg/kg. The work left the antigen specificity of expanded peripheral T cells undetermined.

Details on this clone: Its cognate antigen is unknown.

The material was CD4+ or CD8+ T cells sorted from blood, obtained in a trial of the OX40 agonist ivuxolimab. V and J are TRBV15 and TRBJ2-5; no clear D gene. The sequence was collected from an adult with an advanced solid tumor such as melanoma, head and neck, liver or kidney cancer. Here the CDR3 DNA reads TGTGCCACCAGCAGAGACGGACGTTCCCAAGAGACCCAGTACTTC. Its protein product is CATSRDGRSQETQYF.